This T cell receptor beta chain was captured in a study of regulatory T cells in long-lasting Graves disease. Regarding the study as a whole: Sample size was small, which may have lowered accuracy.

The CDR3 covers 15 residues. V dropped 5 bases and J dropped 1 base, with 14 bases sitting between them. Germline-derived CDR1 and CDR2 are WNHNN and SYGVQD (reference sequence). The time point was: newly diagnosed GD, antithyroid drugs for less than 3 months. Construction of the TCR library relied on RNA isolated from PBMCs. Through Arm-PCR of CDR3 regions and iRepertoire HTBI primers, TCR beta libraries were built. A single record per CDR3 protein comes from TCRdb applying MiXCR to the multiplex PCR reads. The sample includes about 400,000 distinct CDR3 sequences, 15% to 19% of them seen just once. This clonotype was found many times. The antigen remains unidentified.

The sequences come from peripheral blood mononuclear cells (PBMCs), collected at new diagnosis, from a patient treated with antithyroid drugs. The receptor was isolated from a female donor with Graves disease. This sequence joins TRBV10-1 and TRBJ1-1; D gene ambiguous. The CDR3 DNA follows: TGCGCCAGCAGTAAGGAGTCCGTTGGGAACACTGAAGCTTTCTTT. Translating gives CASSKESVGNTEAFF.